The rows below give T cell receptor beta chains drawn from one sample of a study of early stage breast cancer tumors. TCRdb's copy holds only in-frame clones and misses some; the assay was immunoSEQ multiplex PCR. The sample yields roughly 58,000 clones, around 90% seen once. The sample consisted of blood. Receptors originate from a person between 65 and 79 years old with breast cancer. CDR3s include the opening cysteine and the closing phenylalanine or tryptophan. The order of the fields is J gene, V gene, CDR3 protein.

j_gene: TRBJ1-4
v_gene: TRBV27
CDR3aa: CASSPAGFNEKLFF

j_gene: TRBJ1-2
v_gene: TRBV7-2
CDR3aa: CASSLAGTGDYGYTF

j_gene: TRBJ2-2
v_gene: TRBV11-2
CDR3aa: CASSPLRTGELFF

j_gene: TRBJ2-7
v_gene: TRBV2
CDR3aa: CASKGDRDSYEQYF

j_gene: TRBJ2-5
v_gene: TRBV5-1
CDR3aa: CASGWGLAQETQYF

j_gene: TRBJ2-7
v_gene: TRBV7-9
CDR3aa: CASSLVSGAGGEQYF

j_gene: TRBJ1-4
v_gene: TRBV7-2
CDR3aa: CASSLARSEKLFF

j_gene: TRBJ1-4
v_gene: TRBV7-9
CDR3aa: CASSPRTGSGEKLFF

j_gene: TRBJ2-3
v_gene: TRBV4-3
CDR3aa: CASSHGQGLAGGTPLTDTQYF

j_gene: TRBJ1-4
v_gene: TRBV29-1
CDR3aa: CSVEDRGKPSGEKLFF

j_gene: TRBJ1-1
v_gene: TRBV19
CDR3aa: CASSFLLESVRGTEAFF

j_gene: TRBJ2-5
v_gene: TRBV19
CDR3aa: CASSRLAEETQYF

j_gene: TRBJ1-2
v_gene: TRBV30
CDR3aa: CAWINRGAEGYTF

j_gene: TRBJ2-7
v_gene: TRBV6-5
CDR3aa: CASSYSSSSGQYF

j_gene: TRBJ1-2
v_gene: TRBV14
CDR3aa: CASSQAGRRAYGYTF

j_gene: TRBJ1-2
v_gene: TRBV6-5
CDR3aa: CASSKQGADYGYTF

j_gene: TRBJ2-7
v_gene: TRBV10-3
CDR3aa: CAISDLAGGYEQYF

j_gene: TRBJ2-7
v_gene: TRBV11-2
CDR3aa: CASRVETYEQYF

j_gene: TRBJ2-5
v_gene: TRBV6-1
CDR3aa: CASRKGTALETQYF

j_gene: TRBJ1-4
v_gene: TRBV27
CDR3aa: CASSTRQGTNEKLFF

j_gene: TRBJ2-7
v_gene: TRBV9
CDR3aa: CASSTREDLYEQYF

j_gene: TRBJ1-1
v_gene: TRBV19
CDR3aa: CASSTGQLNTEAFF

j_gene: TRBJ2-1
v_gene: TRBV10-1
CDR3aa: CASRGWGGSYEQFF

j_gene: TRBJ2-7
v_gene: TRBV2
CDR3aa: CASSRGATYEQYF

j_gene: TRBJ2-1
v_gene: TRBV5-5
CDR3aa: CASSFAGGAAGGNNEQFF

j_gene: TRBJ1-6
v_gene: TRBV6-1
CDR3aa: CASHRGDSPLHF

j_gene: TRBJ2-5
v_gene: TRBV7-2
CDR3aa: CASSFQGGTGETQYF

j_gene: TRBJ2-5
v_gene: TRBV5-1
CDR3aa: CASSPDSGTGGNIQYF

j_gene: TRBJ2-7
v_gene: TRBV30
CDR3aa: CAWSGQGAGSEQYF

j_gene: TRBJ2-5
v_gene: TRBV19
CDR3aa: CASSIFPSETQYF

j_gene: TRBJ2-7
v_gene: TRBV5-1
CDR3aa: CASSLGTGWEYEQYF

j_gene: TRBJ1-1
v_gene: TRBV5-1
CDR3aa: CASSRVGSTEAFF

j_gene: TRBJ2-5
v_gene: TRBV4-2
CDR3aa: CASSQEPGVVGKETQYF

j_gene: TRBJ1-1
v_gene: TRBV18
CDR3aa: CASSPWTANTEAFF

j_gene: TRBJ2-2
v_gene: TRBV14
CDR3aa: CASSRKGERELFF

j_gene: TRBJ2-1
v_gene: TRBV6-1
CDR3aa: CASSEYRDRYNEQFF

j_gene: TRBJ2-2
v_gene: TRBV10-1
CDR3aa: CASSDSGGNTGELFF

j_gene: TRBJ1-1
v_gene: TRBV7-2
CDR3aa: CASSSLRAGTVLAFF

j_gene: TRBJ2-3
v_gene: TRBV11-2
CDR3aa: CASSSPVRDTQYF

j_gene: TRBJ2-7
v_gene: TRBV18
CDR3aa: CASSPPTGYEQYF

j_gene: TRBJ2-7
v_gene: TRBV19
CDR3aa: CASSMAGQGYYEQYF

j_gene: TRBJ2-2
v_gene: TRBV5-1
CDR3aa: CASSLAAGNTGELFF

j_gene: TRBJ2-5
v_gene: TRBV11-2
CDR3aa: CASSLGQRETQYF

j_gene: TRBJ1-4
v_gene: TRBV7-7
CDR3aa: CASSAGSGSEEKLFF

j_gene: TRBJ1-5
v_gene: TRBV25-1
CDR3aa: CASNEGDQPQHF

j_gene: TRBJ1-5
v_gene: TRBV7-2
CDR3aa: CASSLGQGENQPQHF

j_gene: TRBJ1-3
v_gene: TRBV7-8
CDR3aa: CASSLAPGTGNTIYF

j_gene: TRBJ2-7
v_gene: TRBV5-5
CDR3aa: CASSPLTGGEQYF

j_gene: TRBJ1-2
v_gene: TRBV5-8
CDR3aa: CASSRRDRVVGYTF

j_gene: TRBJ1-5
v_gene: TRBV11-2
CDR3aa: CASSLDRLGLPQHF

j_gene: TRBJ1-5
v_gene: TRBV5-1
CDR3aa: CASSAGTGGGTDNQPQHF

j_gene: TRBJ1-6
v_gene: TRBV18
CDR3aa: CASSPQAGQYNSPLHF

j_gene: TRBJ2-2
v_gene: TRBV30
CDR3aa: CAWTPLQGIGELFF

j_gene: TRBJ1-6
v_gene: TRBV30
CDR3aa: CAWSPGGGPLHF

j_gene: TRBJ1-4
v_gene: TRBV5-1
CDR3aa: CASSLGGTGGATNEKLFF